This T cell receptor (beta chain) is from a study of blood T cell repertoires in COVID-19. This CDR3 is 13 amino acids long. In germline, CDR1 is SQVTM, CDR2 ANQGSEA. Trimming removed 8 bases from V and 4 bases from J, with 17 bases in between. This clone was observed many times. Per the original methods: From reference gene primer amplification, estimates of nucleated cell counts were derived. Assay: immunoSEQ multiplex PCR; the TCRdb copy retains only in-frame clones and omits some. V and J calls and clone size are as listed in that table; D and trimming were resolved from the DNA. Here the sample spans a few hundred thousand clones, around four fifths being singletons.

This chain joins TRBV29-1 and TRBJ1-2, with D maybe TRBD1 (6 bases). The sequence was obtained from a middle-aged man who had recovered from COVID-19. Sequenced sample: PBMCs or T cells enriched from blood (not recorded which). CDR3 loop: CSTPSGDSYGYTF. CDR3 DNA: TGCAGCACCCCTTCAGGGGATAGCTATGGCTACACCTTC.